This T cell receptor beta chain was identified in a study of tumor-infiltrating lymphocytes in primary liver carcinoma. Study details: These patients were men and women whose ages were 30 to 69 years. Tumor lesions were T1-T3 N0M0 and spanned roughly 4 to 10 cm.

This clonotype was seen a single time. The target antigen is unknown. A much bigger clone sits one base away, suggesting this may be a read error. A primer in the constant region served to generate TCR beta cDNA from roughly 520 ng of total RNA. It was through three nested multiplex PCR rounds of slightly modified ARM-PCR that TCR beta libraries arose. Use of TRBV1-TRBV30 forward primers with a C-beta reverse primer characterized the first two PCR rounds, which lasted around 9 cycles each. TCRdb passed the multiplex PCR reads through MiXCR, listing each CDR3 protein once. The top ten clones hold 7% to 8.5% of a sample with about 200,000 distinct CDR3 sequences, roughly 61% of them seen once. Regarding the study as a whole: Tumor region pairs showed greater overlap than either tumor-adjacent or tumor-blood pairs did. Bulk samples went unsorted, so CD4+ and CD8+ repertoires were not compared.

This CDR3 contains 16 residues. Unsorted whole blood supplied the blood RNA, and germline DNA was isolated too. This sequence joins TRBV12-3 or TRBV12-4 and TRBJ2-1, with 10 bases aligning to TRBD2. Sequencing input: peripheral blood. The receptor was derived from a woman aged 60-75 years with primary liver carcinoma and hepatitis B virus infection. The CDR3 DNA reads TGTGCCAGCATTTTAGCCTTACTAGCGGGACGCAATGAGCAGTTCTTC. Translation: CASILALLAGRNEQFF.